This T cell receptor (beta chain) was observed in a study of OX40 agonist ivuxolimab in advanced cancers. Repertoires were generated with immunoSEQ multiplex PCR, while TCRdb's copy carries only in-frame clones and drops some. The data contain approximately 50,000 clones, 88% of them singletons. Trimming left V 7 bases short and J 3 bases short, with 12 bases between. In germline, CDR1 is SNHLY, CDR2 FYNNEI. The CDR3 sequence is 14 residues long. This material consisted of CD4+ or CD8+ T cells sorted from blood, taken in a trial of the OX40 agonist ivuxolimab. The chain links TRBV2 to TRBJ1-4, with a weak D call TRBD1 (6 bases). The sequence derives from an adult with an advanced solid tumor such as melanoma, head and neck, liver or kidney cancer. CDR3 DNA: TGTGCCAGCAATCCGAGGGGGTCTAATGAAAAACTGTTTTTT. This translates into CASNPRGSNEKLFF.